This T cell receptor beta chain was sequenced in a study of human T cells and chemical hapten exposure (dated by TCRdb to 2020 to 2022). Regarding the complete study: For sensitization, 2% DPC in acetone was applied to a 2 cm by 2 cm area of upper inner arm skin. For TCR sequencing, blood came from 25 to 35 alopecia patients at anywhere from one to four time points (pre-sensitization, 2, 6 and 24 weeks). Alopecia areata with under or over 50% scalp involvement, alopecia totalis and alopecia universalis were represented in the patient cohort, which was mostly female. Libraries were pooled for sequencing, and per-sample TCR yields varied mainly because of small differences in library volumes within the pool. Patch testing on the upper back used Finn chambers containing 0.01% DPC, with scoring done after 6 days according to International Contact Dermatitis Research Group standards. Weekly therapeutic DPC doses were additionally applied to the scalp of patients throughout the approximately 24-week study period. Blood samples were taken from patients before sensitization (week 0) and then at 2, 6 and about 24 weeks after DPC sensitization. The study tracked peripheral blood TCR repertoire changes in vivo during primary and secondary sensitization to the hapten diphenylcyclopropenone (DPC) in alopecia patients. The full study reports these points: Repeated subsampling changed both the strength of the expansion versus patch-test correlation and the threshold at which that correlation became significant. Alopecia, a presumed autoimmune disease, was present in all patients, so the immune response of the patients might differ from that of healthy individuals. A positive correlation was found between the number of PT1 expanded TCRs and patch test score, with significance reached at thresholds 8, 16 and 32 but not 4. Compared with pre-sensitization or healthy control sets, expanded TCRs formed significantly more large CDR3 similarity clusters, which is consistent with antigen-driven responses. DPC sensitization did not change how many TCRs were above 1 in 1000 frequency, and no evidence was found of alterations in global repertoire structure.

The receptor library was made with RACE. For sequencing, a NextSeq 500 was employed. Library preparation attached unique molecular identifiers to individual cDNA molecules for quantitative, reproducible TCR counting. Both TCR alpha and TCR beta chains were sequenced from each blood RNA sample. Per the authors' processing: Samples had a median of roughly 87,000 TCRs, with a range from about 23,224 to 750,000. V, J and CDR3 annotation of the TCR reads was carried out using the Decombinator software suite. Every sample was subsampled to the same number of TCRs (28,000) for the PS versus PT1 abundance plots. Expanded TCRs were defined as absent before sensitization and observed at least eight times at the 2-week time point. TCRdb reprocessing: public reads trimmed at Q25 with fastp, clones called with MiXCR, in-frame beta chains kept. Every entry covers one CDR3 protein and lists the most common genes and DNA from its rows. These V and J calls rely on TCRdb rather than the paper's analysis. This sample comprises some 96,000 distinct CDR3 sequences, about 9% of them detected only once. The ten largest clones represent 2% to 2.5% of the sample.

This clonotype was picked up a small number of times. Its recognized antigen is unknown. The record has no base qualities; no much larger clone is one base away. V loses 6 bases of germline sequence and J loses 2 bases, and the interval between the two ends is 17 bases. From the germline V gene, CDR1 is MNHNS and CDR2 is SASEGT. Spanning cysteine to phenylalanine, the CDR3 consists of 15 amino acids. CDR3 DNA only is kept here, 45 bases in frame from base 1. In light of the paper, this sample's time point label describes: patch test 2, 6 weeks after DPC sensitization. Read against the paper, the sample's treatment or condition label means: therapeutic diphenylcyclopropenone sensitization with weekly scalp DPC. At each patch-test visit, blood was drawn before the patch test was applied. To be eligible, patients had to be aged 18 to 70, diagnosed with alopecia and judged suitable for DPC therapy, while pregnant patients were excluded. Total RNA was extracted from unfractionated whole blood collected in Tempus Blood RNA tubes.

This receptor was obtained from a woman in her forties with alopecia areata. Some clones in this sample may be carry-over from other donors' samples. The material sequenced was whole blood, taken in connection with sensitization to the hapten diphenylcyclopropenone (DPC). The chain was built from TRBV6-1 and TRBJ2-7, with the D gene call left open. The DNA sequence is given as TGTGCCAGCAGCGACGACCGACGATTTCCCTACGAGCAGTACTTC. This is translated as CASSDDRRFPYEQYF.